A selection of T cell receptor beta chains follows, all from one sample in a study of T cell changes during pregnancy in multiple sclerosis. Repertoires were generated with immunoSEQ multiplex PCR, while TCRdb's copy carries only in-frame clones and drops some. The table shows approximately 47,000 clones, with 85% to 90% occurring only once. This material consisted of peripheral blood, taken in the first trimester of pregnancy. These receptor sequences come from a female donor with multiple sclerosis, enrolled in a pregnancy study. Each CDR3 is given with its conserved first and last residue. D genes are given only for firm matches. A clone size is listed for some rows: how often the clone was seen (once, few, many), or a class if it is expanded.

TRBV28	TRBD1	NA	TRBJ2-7	CAITPGTGRYEQYF	TGTGCCATCACTCCGGGGACAGGGCGGTACGAGCAGTACTTC
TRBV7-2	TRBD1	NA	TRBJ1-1	CASSYRTGEAFF	TGTGCCAGCAGCTACCGGACAGGGGAGGCTTTCTTT
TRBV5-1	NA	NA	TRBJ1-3	CASSLLGGENTIYF	TGCGCCAGCAGCTTGCTCGGTGGTGAAAACACCATATATTTT
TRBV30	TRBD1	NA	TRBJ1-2	CAASTGSGNYGYTF	TGTGCCGCCTCGACAGGGAGTGGAAACTATGGCTACACCTTC
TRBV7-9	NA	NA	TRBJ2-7	CASSLAVYEQYF	TGTGCCAGCAGTCTCGCGGTATACGAGCAGTACTTC
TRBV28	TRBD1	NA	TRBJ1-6	CATGQDFSNSPLHF	TGTGCCACCGGACAGGATTTTTCGAATTCACCCCTCCACTTT
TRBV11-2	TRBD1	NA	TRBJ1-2	CASSPTTGLGGYTF	TGTGCCAGCAGCCCGACGACAGGGCTCGGTGGCTACACCTTC
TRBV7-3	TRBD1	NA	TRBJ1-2	CASSSRTGPYGYTF	TGTGCCAGCAGCTCAAGGACAGGGCCCTATGGCTACACCTTC
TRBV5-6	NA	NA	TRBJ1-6	CASSLWGRGNSPLHF	TGTGCCAGCAGCTTGTGGGGGAGGGGTAATTCACCCCTCCACTTT
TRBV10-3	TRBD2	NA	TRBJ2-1	CAISPGLAGTEQFF	TGTGCCATCAGCCCGGGACTAGCGGGGACCGAGCAGTTCTTC
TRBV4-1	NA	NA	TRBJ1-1	CASSQVFRGTMNTEAFF	TGCGCCAGCAGCCAAGTATTCCGGGGAACTATGAACACTGAAGCTTTCTTT
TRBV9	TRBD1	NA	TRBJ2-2	CASSSRQGKPGELFF	TGTGCCAGCAGCTCTCGACAGGGGAAGCCGGGGGAGCTGTTTTTT
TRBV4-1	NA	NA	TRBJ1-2	CASSQDETVNYGYTF	TGCGCCAGCAGCCAAGACGAGACAGTAAACTATGGCTACACCTTC
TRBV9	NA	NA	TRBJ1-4	CASSVGVANEKLFF	TGTGCCAGCAGCGTAGGAGTGGCTAATGAAAAACTGTTTTTT
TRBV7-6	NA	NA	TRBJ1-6	CASSLVASSTSPLHF	TGTGCCAGCAGCTTAGTTGCGTCTAGTACTTCACCCCTCCACTTT
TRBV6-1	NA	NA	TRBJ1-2	CASSEAPTGGYTF	TGTGCCAGCAGTGAAGCGCCGACGGGGGGCTACACCTTC
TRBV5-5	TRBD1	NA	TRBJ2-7	CASSSLGQAYEQYF	TGTGCCAGCAGCTCCCTCGGACAGGCCTACGAGCAGTACTTC
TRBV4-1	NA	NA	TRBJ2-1	CASSPPPPGGPYNEQFF	TGCGCCAGCAGCCCCCCTCCTCCGGGGGGCCCCTACAATGAGCAGTTCTTC
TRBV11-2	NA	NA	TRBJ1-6	CASSVGRREMAYNSPLHF	TGTGCCAGCAGCGTAGGGAGGAGGGAGATGGCCTATAATTCACCCCTCCACTTT
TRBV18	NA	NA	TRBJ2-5	CASSPSNAGETQYF	TGTGCCAGCTCACCCTCAAACGCAGGGGAGACCCAGTACTTC
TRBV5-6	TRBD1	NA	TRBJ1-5	CASSLADRVGSNQPQHF	TGTGCCAGCAGCTTGGCGGACAGGGTCGGGAGCAATCAGCCCCAGCATTTT
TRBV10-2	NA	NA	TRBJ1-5	CASSPTNRAGQPQHF	TGCGCCAGCAGTCCAACTAACAGGGCGGGTCAGCCCCAGCATTTT
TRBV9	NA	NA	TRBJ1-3	CASSVGPRGAGNTIYF	TGTGCCAGCAGCGTGGGCCCACGGGGGGCTGGAAACACCATATATTTT
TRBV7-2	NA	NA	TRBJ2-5	CASSYRDRETQYF	TGTGCCAGCAGCTACAGGGACCGAGAGACCCAGTACTTC
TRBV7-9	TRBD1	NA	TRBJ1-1	CASSSYGTGADEAFF	TGTGCCAGCAGCTCCTACGGGACAGGGGCAGATGAAGCTTTCTTT
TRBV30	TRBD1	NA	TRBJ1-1	CAWDRVSREAFF	TGTGCCTGGGACAGGGTGTCCCGTGAAGCTTTCTTT
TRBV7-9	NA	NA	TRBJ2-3	CASSLGQSTDTQYF	TGTGCCAGCAGCTTAGGACAGTCCACAGATACGCAGTATTTT
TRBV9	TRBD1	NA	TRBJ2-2	CASSVDRGLTGELFF	TGTGCCAGCAGCGTTGACAGGGGGCTCACCGGGGAGCTGTTTTTT
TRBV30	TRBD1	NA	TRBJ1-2	CAWRRTGSPWGYGYTF	TGTGCCTGGAGAAGGACAGGGAGCCCCTGGGGCTATGGCTACACCTTC
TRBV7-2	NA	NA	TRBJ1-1	CASSLRPGTAAEAFF	TGTGCCAGCAGCTTACGCCCAGGAACGGCCGCTGAAGCTTTCTTT
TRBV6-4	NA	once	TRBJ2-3	CASKGVTDTQYF	TGTGCCAGCAAGGGGGTCACAGATACGCAGTATTTT
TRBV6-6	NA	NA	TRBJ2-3	CASSQTDTQYF	TGTGCCAGCAGCCAGACAGATACGCAGTATTTT
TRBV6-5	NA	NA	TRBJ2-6	CASSYSVLGANVLTF	TGTGCCAGCAGTTACTCTGTCCTGGGGGCCAACGTCCTGACTTTC
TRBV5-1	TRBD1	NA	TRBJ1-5	CASSWTGGDQPQHF	TGCGCCAGCAGCTGGACAGGGGGCGATCAGCCCCAGCATTTT
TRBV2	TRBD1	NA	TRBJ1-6	CASSERGQGNSPLHF	TGTGCCAGCAGTGAGCGAGGACAGGGGAATTCACCCCTCCACTTT
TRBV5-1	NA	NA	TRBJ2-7	CASSPGGVAQDGQYF	TGCGCCAGCAGCCCCGGAGGAGTCGCACAAGATGGGCAGTACTTC
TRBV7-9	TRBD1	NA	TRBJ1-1	CASSLLPGQGPNTEAFF	TGTGCCAGCAGCTTACTCCCGGGACAGGGACCAAACACTGAAGCTTTCTTT
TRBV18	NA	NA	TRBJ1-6	CASSPTATGLGDSPLHF	TGTGCCAGCTCACCGACCGCCACAGGGTTGGGCGATTCACCCCTCCACTTT
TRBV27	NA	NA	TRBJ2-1	CASSLLTGDEQFF	TGTGCCAGCAGTTTATTAACAGGAGATGAGCAGTTCTTC
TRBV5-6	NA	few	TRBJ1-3	CASSLLGSGNTIYF	TGTGCCAGCAGCTTGCTCGGCTCTGGAAACACCATATATTTT
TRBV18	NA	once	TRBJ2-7	CASSPLPGTYEQYF	TGTGCCAGCTCACCACTACCAGGGACCTACGAGCAGTACTTC
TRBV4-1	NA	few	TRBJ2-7	CASSPRIGTSGYEQYF	TGCGCCAGCAGCCCCCGAATAGGGACTTCAGGCTACGAGCAGTACTTC
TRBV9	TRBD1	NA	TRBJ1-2	CASSVASDRVYGYTF	TGTGCCAGCAGCGTAGCATCGGACAGGGTCTATGGCTACACCTTC
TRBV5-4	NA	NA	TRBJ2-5	CASSPTGVRQETQYF	TGTGCCAGCAGCCCGACGGGGGTCCGCCAAGAGACCCAGTACTTC
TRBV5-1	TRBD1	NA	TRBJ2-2	CASSLTRQGPGELFF	TGCGCCAGCAGCTTAACTAGACAGGGGCCCGGGGAGCTGTTTTTT